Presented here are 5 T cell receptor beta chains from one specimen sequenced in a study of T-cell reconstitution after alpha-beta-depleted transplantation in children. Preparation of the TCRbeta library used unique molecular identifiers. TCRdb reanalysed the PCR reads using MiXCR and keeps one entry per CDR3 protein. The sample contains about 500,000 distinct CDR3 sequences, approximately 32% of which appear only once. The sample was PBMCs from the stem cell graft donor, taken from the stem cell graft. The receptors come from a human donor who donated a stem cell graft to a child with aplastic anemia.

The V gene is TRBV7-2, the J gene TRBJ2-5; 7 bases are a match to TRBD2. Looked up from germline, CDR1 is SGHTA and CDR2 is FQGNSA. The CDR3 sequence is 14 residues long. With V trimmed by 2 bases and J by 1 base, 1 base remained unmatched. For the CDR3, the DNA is TGTGCCAGCAGCTTATGGGGGGGCCAAGAGACCCAGTACTTC. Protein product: CASSLWGGQETQYF. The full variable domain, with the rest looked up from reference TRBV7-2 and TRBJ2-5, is GAGVSQSPSNKVTEKGKDVELRCDPISGHTALYWYRQSLGQGLEFLIYFQGNSAPDKSGLPSDRFSAERTGGSVSTLTIQRTQQEDSAVYLCASSLWGGQETQYFGPGTRLLVL.

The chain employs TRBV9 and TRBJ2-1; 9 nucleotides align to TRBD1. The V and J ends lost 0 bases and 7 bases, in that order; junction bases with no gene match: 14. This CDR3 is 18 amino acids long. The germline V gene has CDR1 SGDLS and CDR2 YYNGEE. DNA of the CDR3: TGTGCCAGCAGCGTAGTAGGGACAGGGTCCCCTCGAGGAAATGAGCAGTTCTTC. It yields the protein CASSVVGTGSPRGNEQFF.

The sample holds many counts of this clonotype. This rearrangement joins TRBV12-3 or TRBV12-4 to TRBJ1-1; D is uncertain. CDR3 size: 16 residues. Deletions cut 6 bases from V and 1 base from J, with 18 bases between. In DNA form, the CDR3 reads TGTGCCAGCAGCAGATACTTGGCGGCAGAGAACACTGAAGCTTTCTTT. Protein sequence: CASSRYLAAENTEAFF.

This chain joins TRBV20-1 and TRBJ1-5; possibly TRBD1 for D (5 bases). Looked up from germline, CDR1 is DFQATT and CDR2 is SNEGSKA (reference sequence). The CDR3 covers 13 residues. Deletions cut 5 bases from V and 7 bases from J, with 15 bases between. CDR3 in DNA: TGCAGTGCTGCGGGACTCGCCAACCAGCCCCAGCATTTT. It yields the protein CSAAGLANQPQHF.

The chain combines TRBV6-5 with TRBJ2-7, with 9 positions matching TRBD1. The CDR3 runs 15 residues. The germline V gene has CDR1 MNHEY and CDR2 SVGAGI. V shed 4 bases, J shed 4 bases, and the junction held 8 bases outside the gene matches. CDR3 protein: CASSSARDRAYEQYF. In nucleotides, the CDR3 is TGTGCCAGCAGTTCCGCTAGGGACAGGGCGTACGAGCAGTACTTC.